This TCR beta chain was recovered during a study of PD-L1 blockade in urothelial cancer. At the level of the study: Patients' atezolizumab regimen, 1,200 mg intravenously every 3 weeks, began in the mid-2010s. Males with bladder-origin urothelial cancer made up about 90% of the roughly 30 patients. Blood samples contained a median about 150,000 T cells.

The J segment lost 4 bases and the V segment lost 6 bases, leaving 9 bases of the junction unmatched. The germline V gene encodes CDR1 LNHDA and CDR2 SQIVND (reference sequence). The CDR3 contains 15 residues. There were between 1 and 8 samples from each patient, taken pretreatment and on-treatment. TCRdb's copy holds only in-frame clones and misses some; the assay was immunoSEQ multiplex PCR. The table includes around 100,000 clones, around 85% detected once. The receptor was derived from a man in his forties or fifties with urothelial cancer. Sequences were derived from PBMCs, sampled around atezolizumab (anti-PD-L1) treatment. J is TRBJ1-5 and V is TRBV19, with TRBD1 identical over 7 bases. The CDR3 DNA follows: TGTGCCAGTAGGGGTACAGGGGAAACGAATCAGCCCCAGCATTTT. This sequence encodes CASRGTGETNQPQHF. Based on the CDR3 plus reference TRBV19 and TRBJ1-5, the full variable domain is DGGITQSPKYLFRKEGQNVTLSCEQNLNHDAMYWYRQDPGQGLRLIYYSQIVNDFQKGDIAEGYSVSREKKESFPLTVTSAQKNPTAFYLCASRGTGETNQPQHFGDGTRLSIL.